This T cell receptor beta chain derives from a study of T cell responses to AZD1222 COVID-19 vaccine. The assay was immunoSEQ multiplex PCR, and TCRdb's table has in-frame clones only and misses some. Counted here are approximately 100,000 clones, roughly 91% occurring once; the ten biggest clones make up roughly 8%. The CDR3 has 14 amino acids. Trimming took 4 bases from V and 6 from J; bases not matched to a gene: 5. CDR1 is SGHNT and CDR2 is YYREEE in the germline V gene (reference sequence). The V and J genes are TRBV5-4 and TRBJ2-1; 9 nucleotides match TRBD1. This receptor was identified in an adult who received the AZD1222 COVID-19 vaccine. Specimen: peripheral blood, collected 28 days after the second AZD1222 dose. CDR3 bases: TGTGCCAGCAGCAGGCAGGGACAGGGCAATGAGCAGTTCTTC. Translation: CASSRQGQGNEQFF.